Sequencing of this TCR beta chain was carried out in a study of CD4 T cells in relation to SARS-CoV-2 and coronaviruses (TCRdb year 2021). Regarding the study in general: A median age of 38.5 years, with a range of about 21 to 80 years, was recorded for the full convalescent cohort of around twelve patients. The Adaptive Biotechnologies TCR-sequencing kit was used for samples from a few pre-COVID donors and for the naive versus memory experiments, whereas the other data were Illumina-based. Expansion assays from other donors in the study were sequenced with a different, Illumina-based TCR-beta assay. Memory CD4+ T cell crossreactivity between SARS-CoV-2 and common cold coronavirus spike proteins was assessed at the TCR clonotype level in the study. Shared crossreactive spike epitopes were mapped to their HLA restriction using patient-derived lymphoblastoid cell lines. Of the roughly twelve convalescent patients, 8 were male and 4 were female, and two of the subjects were Hispanic.

Results the study describes overall, beyond this receptor: Crossreactivity analysis centred on spike protein, so crossreactivity against other viral proteins was not assessed. Sequencing naive versus memory cells indicated that the assay picks up memory recall responses, not primary responses primed during culture. In roughly 60% of donors, memory CD4+ clonotypes turned up that crossrecognized SARS-CoV-2 and at least one common cold coronavirus spike. No donor contributed both pre-pandemic and post-infection samples, which limited tracing the source of pre-existing responses. Small numbers of patients and of tested TCRs limited the study. Significantly weaker SARS-CoV-2-driven expansion was shown by crossreactive clones than by monoreactive clones, consistent with antigenic imprinting.

Turning to this clone: It lacks a known antigen. The record has no base qualities; no much larger clone is one base away.

Naive and memory CD4+ T cells were separated from cryopreserved PBMCs by CD4 enrichment followed by EasySep naive CD4+ T cell enrichment. PBMCs were isolated from leukapheresis product or whole blood by Ficoll-Paque PLUS gradient centrifugation. PBMCs were either used fresh in the expansion assay or cryopreserved at -140 degrees C. The QIAamp Micro DNA Kit was used to extract genomic DNA from the CD4+ T cells. Sequences ENHRY (CDR1) and SYGVKD (CDR2) are obtained from the germline V gene. V has 5 bases trimmed and J has 5 bases trimmed; junction bases matching no gene number 6. From the cysteine through the phenylalanine, the CDR3 covers 14 amino acids. The kept DNA is CDR3 alone, 42 bases in frame from the first base. Uncultured naive and memory CD4+ T cell DNA received deep-resolution immunoSEQ TCR-beta sequencing. On the authors' methods: During preprocessing, nonproductive sequences were removed, along with CDR3s that did not begin with C, did not end with F or W, or were shorter than 7 amino acids. Cultured and uncultured naive and memory CD4+ repertoires were searched for previously identified spike- and CEF-reactive CDR3s. CDR3 homology was quantified as pairwise Levenshtein distance, calculated with the stringdist R package after three terminal residues were trimmed from each end. TCRdb took over this immuneACCESS table, retaining in-frame rearrangements with V and J assigned. Such tables are incomplete; in checked studies, under half of the missing clones stem from an unresolved V gene, and the remainder is unexplained. That table furnishes V, J and clone size, whereas the DNA furnished D and trimming. Here the sample has about 56,000 clones; approximately 90% occur a single time. Approximately 0.37% of the sample goes to the ten largest clones.

The source material was naive CD4+ T cells from PBMCs. This specimen's cell subset or site label, interpreted: naive CD4+ T cells isolated by negative enrichment. The rearrangement combines TRBV10-3 with TRBJ2-3; the central 8 bases match TRBD2. This TCR came from an adult with COVID-19. The encoded CDR3 is CAISPGLGGDTQYF. The DNA sequence follows: TGTGCCATCAGTCCGGGACTAGGGGGAGATACGCAGTATTTT.